The 8 T cell receptor beta chains below all came from one sample that was sequenced in a study of shared clonotypes between healthy human individuals. This table comes from immunoSEQ multiplex PCR, and its TCRdb copy is limited to in-frame clones, with some not included. The sample lists around 600,000 clones, 95% to 98% occurring once. Material: naive CD4+ T cells sorted from blood. This sample's subset: CD45RA+ positively selected. The receptors derive from a woman between 25 and 40 years old in good health.

The chain is built from TRBV5-1 and TRBJ2-7, with a tentative D call TRBD2 (6 bases). In germline, CDR1 is SGHRS, CDR2 YFSETQ. This CDR3 contains 13 residues. V shed 4 bases and J shed 2 bases, with 10 bases lying between them. CDR3 region: CASSLEGAYEQYF. CDR3 DNA sequence: TGCGCCAGCAGCCTGGAGGGAGCCTACGAGCAGTACTTC.

J is TRBJ1-5 and V is TRBV19; 7 bases are shared with TRBD1. Germline CDR1 is LNHDA and CDR2 is SQIVND (reference sequence). The CDR3 loop spans 16 amino acids. The J segment lost 2 bases and the V segment lost 4 bases, leaving 8 bases of the junction unmatched. The CDR3 is CASSTRQGKGNQPQHF. In DNA, the CDR3 is TGTGCCAGTAGTACAAGACAGGGCAAGGGCAATCAGCCCCAGCATTTT.

V is TRBV11-2 and J is TRBJ2-1, with D perhaps matching TRBD2 (5 bases). The CDR3 has 15 amino acids. Germline CDR1 SGHAT, CDR2 FQNNGV. V was cut by 4 bases and J by 1 base, with 11 bases left in between. CDR3 loop: CASSSVRGSYNEQFF. The DNA of the CDR3 is TGTGCCAGCAGCTCGGTTCGGGGTTCCTACAATGAGCAGTTCTTC.

This chain links TRBV28 with TRBJ1-5, with 7 bases lining up with TRBD1. From germline, CDR1 is MDHEN and CDR2 SYDVKM. The CDR3 is 13 residues long. V lost 9 bases to trimming and J lost 3 bases; unmatched junction nucleotides: 5. The CDR3 is CASVGQVNQPQHF. As DNA, the CDR3 is TGTGCCAGTGTCGGACAGGTCAATCAGCCCCAGCATTTT. The full variable domain, with the rest looked up from reference TRBV28 and TRBJ1-5, is DVKVTQSSRYLVKRTGEKVFLECVQDMDHENMFWYRQDPGLGLRLIYFSYDVKMKEKGDIPEGYSVSREKKERFSLILESASTNQTSMYLCASVGQVNQPQHFGDGTRLSIL.

The V call is TRBV30, the J call TRBJ2-5, with D possibly matching TRBD2 (5 bases). Germline V gives CDR1 GTSNPN, CDR2 SVGIG (reference sequence). CDR3 length equals 13 residues. V was cut by 4 bases and J by 2 bases, with 11 bases left in between. CDR3 in amino acids: CAWTSDLQETQYF. In DNA, the CDR3 is TGTGCCTGGACCTCGGACTTGCAAGAGACCCAGTACTTC. Full variable domain (remainder filled in from reference TRBV30 and TRBJ2-5): SQTIHQWPATLVQPVGSPLSLECTVEGTSNPNLYWYRQAAGRGLQLLFYSVGIGQISSEVPQNLSASRPQDRQFILSSKKLLLSDSGFYLCAWTSDLQETQYFGPGTRLLVL.

The rearrangement joins TRBV5-5 to TRBJ2-7; 7 bases are a match to TRBD1. CDR1 is SGHKS and CDR2 is YYEKEE in the germline V gene (reference sequence). The length of the CDR3 is 14 residues. With 0 bases clipped from V and 0 bases from J, the junction kept 0 bases outside the gene matches. Here the CDR3 reads CASSLGQGSYEQYF. The CDR3 nucleotides read TGTGCCAGCAGCTTGGGACAGGGCTCCTACGAGCAGTACTTC.

The V call is TRBV6-5, the J call TRBJ2-7, with D perhaps given as TRBD1 or TRBD2 (5 bases each). Germline CDR1 and CDR2: MNHEY and SVGAGI. The CDR3 extends over 15 amino acids. V lost 6 bases, J lost 2 bases, and 17 bases lay in between. Written as DNA, the CDR3 is TGTGCCAGCAGCCGGGCCTGGGGGAAGACCTACGAGCAGTACTTC. Protein product: CASSRAWGKTYEQYF.

This chain links TRBV19 with TRBJ2-6; D call uncertain. The CDR3 is made up of 14 amino acids. Germline values: CDR1 LNHDA, CDR2 SQIVND (reference sequence). The V and J ends lost 10 bases and 2 bases respectively, with 12 bases between them. The DNA of the CDR3 is TGTGCCACCCACGACGGCCCTGGGGCCAACGTCCTGACTTTC. Protein sequence: CATHDGPGANVLTF.